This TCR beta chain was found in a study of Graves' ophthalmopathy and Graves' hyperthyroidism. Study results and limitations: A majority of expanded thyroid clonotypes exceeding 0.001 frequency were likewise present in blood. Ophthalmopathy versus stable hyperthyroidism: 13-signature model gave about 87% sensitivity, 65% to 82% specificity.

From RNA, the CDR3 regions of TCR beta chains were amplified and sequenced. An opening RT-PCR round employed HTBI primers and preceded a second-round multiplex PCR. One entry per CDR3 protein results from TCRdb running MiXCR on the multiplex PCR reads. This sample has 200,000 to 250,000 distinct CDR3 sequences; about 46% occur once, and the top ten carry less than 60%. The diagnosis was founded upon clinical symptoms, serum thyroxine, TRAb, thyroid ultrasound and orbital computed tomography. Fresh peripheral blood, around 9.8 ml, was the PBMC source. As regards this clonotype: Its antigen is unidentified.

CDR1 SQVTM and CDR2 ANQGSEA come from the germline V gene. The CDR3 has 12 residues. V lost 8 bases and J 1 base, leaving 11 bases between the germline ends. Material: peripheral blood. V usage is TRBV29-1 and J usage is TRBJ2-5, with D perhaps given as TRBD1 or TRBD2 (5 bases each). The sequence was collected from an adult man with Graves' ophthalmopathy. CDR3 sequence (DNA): TGCAGCTCGGGACCGACCCAAGAGACCCAGTACTTC. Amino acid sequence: CSSGPTQETQYF.